A selection of T cell receptor beta chains follows, all from one sample in a study of blood T cell repertoires in COVID-19. Repertoires were generated with immunoSEQ multiplex PCR, while TCRdb's copy carries only in-frame clones and drops some. The sample records fewer than 300,000 clones, roughly 84% being singletons. Sequencing was done on a sample of peripheral blood. These receptors all come from a woman aged 18-30 years with acute or convalescent COVID-19. Each CDR3 is given with its conserved first and last residue. Fields, in order: V gene, J gene, D gene, clone size, CDR3 protein, CDR3 DNA. D genes are given only for firm matches. Clone size is given for some rows only: seen once, a few or many times, or a class if the clone is expanded.

TRBV5-4	TRBJ1-1	NA	NA	CASSLGGRGSTEAFF	TGTGCCAGCAGCTTGGGTGGCCGAGGTTCCACTGAAGCTTTCTTT
TRBV15	TRBJ1-1	NA	NA	CATSKTQNMNTEAFF	TGTGCCACCAGCAAGACACAAAACATGAACACTGAAGCTTTCTTT
TRBV18	TRBJ2-3	NA	NA	CASSPFEQSTDTQYF	TGTGCCAGCTCACCATTCGAGCAAAGCACAGATACGCAGTATTTT
TRBV7-2	TRBJ2-1	TRBD2	NA	CASSLLAGGIDEQFF	TGTGCCAGCAGCTTACTAGCGGGAGGCATCGATGAGCAGTTCTTC
TRBV27	TRBJ2-1	TRBD2	NA	CASSWGSGTSINEQFF	TGTGCCAGCAGTTGGGGAAGCGGGACTAGCATCAATGAGCAGTTCTTC
TRBV18	TRBJ1-2	NA	NA	CASSFPSGGASYGYTF	TGTGCCAGCTCATTTCCCTCGGGGGGCGCCTCCTATGGCTACACCTTC
TRBV13	TRBJ2-7	TRBD2	NA	CASTQMGGLASYEQYF	TGTGCCAGCACACAAATGGGGGGACTAGCATCCTACGAGCAGTACTTC
TRBV28	TRBJ1-2	TRBD1	NA	CASSWLGQALNYGYTF	TGTGCCAGCAGCTGGCTCGGACAGGCCCTTAACTATGGCTACACCTTC
TRBV4-3	TRBJ2-1	TRBD2	NA	CASSQDGAGAGLTYNEQFF	TGCGCCAGCAGCCAAGATGGGGCGGGAGCGGGACTTACCTACAATGAGCAGTTCTTC
TRBV6-6	TRBJ1-2	TRBD1	few	CASSRQGALLGSGYTF	TGTGCCAGCAGTCGACAGGGGGCGTTGTTAGGTAGTGGCTACACCTTC
TRBV4-3	TRBJ1-1	TRBD1	NA	CASSQGTGGGGEAFF	TGCGCCAGCAGCCAAGGGACAGGGGGAGGGGGTGAAGCTTTCTTT
TRBV27	TRBJ2-7	TRBD1	NA	CASSLRTGSYEQYF	TGTGCCAGCAGTTTAAGGACAGGGAGTTACGAGCAGTACTTC
TRBV6-5	TRBJ2-7	TRBD1	few	CASSPGQGPFYEQYF	TGTGCCAGCAGTCCGGGACAGGGACCCTTCTACGAGCAGTACTTC
TRBV5-8	TRBJ1-5	NA	NA	CASSRGQPQHF	TGTGCCAGCAGCCGAGGTCAGCCCCAGCATTTT
TRBV28	TRBJ2-1	NA	NA	CATQRGKQFF	TGTGCCACCCAACGGGGGAAGCAGTTCTTC
TRBV30	TRBJ1-2	NA	NA	CAWNGADGGWDDGYTF	TGTGCCTGGAACGGGGCAGACGGGGGATGGGATGATGGCTACACCTTC
TRBV4-3	TRBJ2-7	TRBD1	few	CASSPRAGGPYEQYF	TGCGCCAGCAGCCCCCGGGCAGGGGGACCCTACGAGCAGTACTTC
TRBV7-6	TRBJ2-4	NA	NA	CASSPDGNIQYF	TGTGCCAGCAGCCCCGACGGGAACATTCAGTACTTC
TRBV4-3	TRBJ1-1	TRBD1	few	CASTAGQGASEAFF	TGCGCCAGTACGGCCGGACAGGGGGCGTCAGAAGCTTTCTTT
TRBV30	TRBJ1-5	TRBD1	NA	CAWSPWTGGTYSNQPQHF	TGTGCCTGGAGTCCTTGGACAGGGGGTACGTATAGCAATCAGCCCCAGCATTTT
TRBV18	TRBJ2-7	NA	NA	CASSPPGRADEQYF	TGTGCCAGCTCACCACCGGGCAGGGCGGACGAGCAGTACTTC
TRBV5-4	TRBJ1-1	TRBD1	NA	CASSSLDRAVVNTEAFF	TGTGCCAGCAGCTCCCTCGACAGGGCGGTTGTGAACACTGAAGCTTTCTTT
TRBV12-3/TRBV12-4	TRBJ2-1	NA	NA	CASSFKLYEQFF	TGTGCCAGCAGTTTTAAGCTCTATGAGCAGTTCTTC
TRBV7-5	TRBJ2-7	NA	NA	CARSYRTGTSGRSSYYEQYF	TGTGCCAGAAGTTACCGAACGGGGACTAGCGGGAGGTCGAGTTACTACGAGCAGTACTTC
TRBV5-1	TRBJ2-7	TRBD2	NA	CASSLALAGFWAGEQYF	TGCGCCAGCAGCTTGGCATTAGCGGGCTTCTGGGCGGGCGAGCAGTACTTC
TRBV13	TRBJ2-7	TRBD2	NA	CASSLRLAGTYEQYF	TGTGCCAGCAGCTTGCGACTAGCGGGTACCTACGAGCAGTACTTC
TRBV6-6	TRBJ2-3	NA	NA	CASSYSAGTDTQYF	TGTGCCAGCAGTTACTCGGCCGGCACAGATACGCAGTATTTT
TRBV5-6	TRBJ1-5	TRBD1	NA	CASSRTGTGNQPQHF	TGTGCCAGCAGCAGGACAGGGACGGGCAATCAGCCCCAGCATTTT
TRBV24-1	TRBJ1-4	TRBD1	few	CATSDPRDSREKLFF	TGTGCCACCAGTGATCCCCGGGACAGCCGGGAAAAACTGTTTTTT
TRBV7-2	TRBJ1-1	NA	NA	CASSLVLAAGGEAFF	TGTGCCAGCAGCTTAGTTCTGGCCGCAGGCGGGGAAGCTTTCTTT
TRBV23-1	TRBJ1-1	NA	NA	CASSLPGGLTEAFF	TGCGCCAGCAGTCTCCCGGGGGGACTCACTGAAGCTTTCTTT
TRBV29-1	TRBJ1-2	TRBD1	NA	CSVTGTGVGYTF	TGCAGCGTGACCGGGACAGGGGTTGGCTACACCTTC
TRBV19	TRBJ2-2	TRBD1	NA	CASSGQGVLSAGELFF	TGTGCCAGTAGTGGACAGGGGGTGTTATCGGCCGGGGAGCTGTTTTTT
TRBV13	TRBJ1-1	NA	NA	CASSSETGAPMNTEAFF	TGTGCCAGCAGCTCCGAGACAGGCGCACCTATGAACACTGAAGCTTTCTTT
TRBV28	TRBJ2-3	NA	NA	CASSFFSGTDTQYF	TGTGCCAGCAGTTTCTTTAGCGGCACAGATACGCAGTATTTT
TRBV3-1/TRBV3-2	TRBJ1-5	NA	NA	CASRHTPNQPQHF	TGTGCCAGCAGACACACACCGAATCAGCCCCAGCATTTT
TRBV19	TRBJ1-6	NA	few	CASSIGQIHSPLHF	TGTGCCAGTAGTATAGGACAAATACATTCACCCCTCCACTTT
TRBV19	TRBJ2-1	TRBD2	NA	CASSFWAGGRNEQFF	TGTGCCAGTAGTTTCTGGGCGGGAGGGCGGAATGAGCAGTTCTTC
TRBV30	TRBJ2-4	TRBD1	NA	CAWSVPRVGTATLAKNIQYF	TGTGCCTGGAGTGTACCCCGTGTGGGGACAGCCACTTTAGCCAAAAACATTCAGTACTTC
TRBV27	TRBJ1-4	NA	NA	CASSLSPLRDEKLFF	TGTGCCAGCAGTTTATCCCCACTTCGGGATGAAAAACTGTTTTTT
TRBV2	TRBJ2-7	TRBD1	once	CASRATGGYEQYF	TGTGCCAGCAGGGCGACAGGGGGCTACGAGCAGTACTTC
TRBV4-3	TRBJ2-1	NA	NA	CASQGNGNEQFF	TGCGCCAGCCAGGGAAACGGCAATGAGCAGTTCTTC
TRBV3-1/TRBV3-2	TRBJ2-1	TRBD2	once	CASSQDWWASGYNEQFF	TGTGCCAGCAGCCAAGATTGGTGGGCTAGCGGTTACAATGAGCAGTTCTTC
TRBV5-8	TRBJ2-1	NA	NA	CASSRLQSSYNEQFF	TGTGCCAGCAGCCGACTACAGTCTTCCTACAATGAGCAGTTCTTC
TRBV19	TRBJ1-4	TRBD1	NA	CASRGTEGFF	TGTGCCAGTAGGGGGACAGAAGGATTTTTT
TRBV4-3	TRBJ2-1	NA	NA	CASSQDLAGRYNEQFF	TGCGCCAGCAGCCAAGATCTGGCGGGAAGGTACAATGAGCAGTTCTTC
TRBV6-2/TRBV6-3	TRBJ2-5	NA	NA	CASSYVRYQETQYF	TGTGCCAGCAGTTACGTCCGGTACCAAGAGACCCAGTACTTC
TRBV6-1	TRBJ1-2	NA	NA	CASSDTMTGANYGYTF	TGTGCCAGCAGTGACACCATGACAGGAGCTAACTATGGCTACACCTTC